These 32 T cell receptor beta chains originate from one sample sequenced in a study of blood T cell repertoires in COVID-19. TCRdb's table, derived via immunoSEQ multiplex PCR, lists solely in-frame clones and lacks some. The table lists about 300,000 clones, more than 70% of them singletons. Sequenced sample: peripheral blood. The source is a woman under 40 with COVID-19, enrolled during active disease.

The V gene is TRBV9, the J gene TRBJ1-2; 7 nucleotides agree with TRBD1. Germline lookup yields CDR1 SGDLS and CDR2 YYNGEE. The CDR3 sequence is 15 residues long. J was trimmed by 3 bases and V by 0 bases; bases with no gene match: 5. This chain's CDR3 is CASSVVEGGHYGYTF. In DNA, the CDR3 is TGTGCCAGCAGCGTAGTTGAAGGGGGCCACTATGGCTACACCTTC.

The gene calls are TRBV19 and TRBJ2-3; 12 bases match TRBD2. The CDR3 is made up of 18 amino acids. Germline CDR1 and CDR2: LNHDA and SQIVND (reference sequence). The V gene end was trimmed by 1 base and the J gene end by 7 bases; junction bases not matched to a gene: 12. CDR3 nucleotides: TGTGCCAGTAGTATAGTTGCCACCTCTAGCGGGGGGGTATATACGCAGTATTTT. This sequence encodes CASSIVATSSGGVYTQYF.

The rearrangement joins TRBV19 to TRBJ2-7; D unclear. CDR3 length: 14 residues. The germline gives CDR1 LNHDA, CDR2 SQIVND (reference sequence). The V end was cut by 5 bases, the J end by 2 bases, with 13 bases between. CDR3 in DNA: TGTGCCAGTAGTGTGGGCGCAGGCCCCTACGAGCAGTACTTC. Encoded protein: CASSVGAGPYEQYF.

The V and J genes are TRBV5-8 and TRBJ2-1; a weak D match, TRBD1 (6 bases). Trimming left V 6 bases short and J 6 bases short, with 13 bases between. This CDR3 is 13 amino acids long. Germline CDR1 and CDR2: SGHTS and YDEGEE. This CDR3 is CASNRGHGNEQFF. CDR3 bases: TGTGCCAGCAACCGGGGACATGGCAATGAGCAGTTCTTC. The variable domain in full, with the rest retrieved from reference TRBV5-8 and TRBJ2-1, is EAGVTQSPTHLIKTRGQQATLRCSPISGHTSVYWYQQALGLGLQFLLWYDEGEERNRGNFPPRFSGRQFPNYSSELNVNALELEDSALYLCASNRGHGNEQFFGPGTRLTVL.

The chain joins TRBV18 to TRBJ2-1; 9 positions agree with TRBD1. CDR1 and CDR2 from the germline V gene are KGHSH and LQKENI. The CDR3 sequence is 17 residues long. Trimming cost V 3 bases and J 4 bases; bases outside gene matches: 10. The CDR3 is CASSPRLGTGTYNEQFF. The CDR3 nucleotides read TGTGCCAGCTCACCCCGGTTAGGGACAGGGACTTACAATGAGCAGTTCTTC.

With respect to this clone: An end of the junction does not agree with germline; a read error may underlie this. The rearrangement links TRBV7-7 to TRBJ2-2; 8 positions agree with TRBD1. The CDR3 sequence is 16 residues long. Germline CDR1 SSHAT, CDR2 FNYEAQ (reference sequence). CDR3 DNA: TGTGCTAGCAGCTCCTTGGCAGGGGGCGTGACCGGGGAGCTGTTTTTT. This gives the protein CASSSLAGGVTGELFF. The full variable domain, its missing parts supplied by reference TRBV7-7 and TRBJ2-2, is GAGVSQSPRYKVTKRGQDVTLRCDPISSHATLYWYQQALGQGPEFLTYFNYEAQPDKSGLPSDRFSAERPEGSISTLTIQRTEQRDSAMYRCASSSLAGGVTGELFFGEGSRLTVL.

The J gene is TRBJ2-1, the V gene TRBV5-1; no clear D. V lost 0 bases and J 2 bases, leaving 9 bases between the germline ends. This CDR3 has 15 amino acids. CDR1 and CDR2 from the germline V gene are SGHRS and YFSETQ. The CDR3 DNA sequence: TGCGCCAGCAGCTTGGCTTCTGCGACCTACAATGAGCAGTTCTTC. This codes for CASSLASATYNEQFF.

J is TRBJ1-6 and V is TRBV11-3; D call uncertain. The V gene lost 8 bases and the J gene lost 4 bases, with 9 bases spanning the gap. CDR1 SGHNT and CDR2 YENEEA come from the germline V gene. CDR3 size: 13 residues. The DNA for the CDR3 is TGTGCCAGCGTAAGCGATTATAATTCACCCCTCCACTTT. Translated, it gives CASVSDYNSPLHF.

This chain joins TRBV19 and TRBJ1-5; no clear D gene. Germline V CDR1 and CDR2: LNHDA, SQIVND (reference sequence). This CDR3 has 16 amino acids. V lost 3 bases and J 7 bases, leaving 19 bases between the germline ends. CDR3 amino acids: CASSMVGGLIVQPQHF. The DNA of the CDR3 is TGTGCCAGTAGTATGGTGGGCGGGCTTATTGTCCAGCCCCAGCATTTT.

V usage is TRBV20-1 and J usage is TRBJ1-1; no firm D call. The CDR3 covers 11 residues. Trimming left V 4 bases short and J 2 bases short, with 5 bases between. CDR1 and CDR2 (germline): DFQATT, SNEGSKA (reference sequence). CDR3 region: CSAIINTEAFF. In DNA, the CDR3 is TGCAGTGCTATTATAAACACTGAAGCTTTCTTT.

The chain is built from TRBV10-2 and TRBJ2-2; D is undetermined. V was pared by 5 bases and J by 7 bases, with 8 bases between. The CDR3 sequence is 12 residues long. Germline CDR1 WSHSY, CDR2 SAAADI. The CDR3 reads CASSIARGELFF. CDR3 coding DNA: TGCGCCAGCAGTATAGCCCGCGGGGAGCTGTTTTTT.

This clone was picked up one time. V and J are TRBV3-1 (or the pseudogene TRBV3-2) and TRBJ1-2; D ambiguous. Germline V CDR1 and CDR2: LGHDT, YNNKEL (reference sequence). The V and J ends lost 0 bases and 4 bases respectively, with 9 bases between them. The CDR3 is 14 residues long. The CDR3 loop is CASSQDVAAYGYTF. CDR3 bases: TGTGCCAGCAGCCAAGATGTAGCAGCCTATGGCTACACCTTC.

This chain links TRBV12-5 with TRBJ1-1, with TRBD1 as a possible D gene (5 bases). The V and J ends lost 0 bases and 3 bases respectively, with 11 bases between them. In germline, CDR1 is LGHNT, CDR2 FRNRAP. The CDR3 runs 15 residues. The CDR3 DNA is TGTGCTAGTGGTTTGGTACTGGGGCAGGACACTGAAGCTTTCTTT. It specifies CASGLVLGQDTEAFF.

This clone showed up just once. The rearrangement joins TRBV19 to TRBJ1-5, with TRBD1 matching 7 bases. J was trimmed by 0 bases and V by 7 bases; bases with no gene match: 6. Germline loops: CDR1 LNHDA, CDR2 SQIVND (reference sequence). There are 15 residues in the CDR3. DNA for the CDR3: TGTGCCAGTATTGACAGGGCGTATAGCAATCAGCCCCAGCATTTT. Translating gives CASIDRAYSNQPQHF.

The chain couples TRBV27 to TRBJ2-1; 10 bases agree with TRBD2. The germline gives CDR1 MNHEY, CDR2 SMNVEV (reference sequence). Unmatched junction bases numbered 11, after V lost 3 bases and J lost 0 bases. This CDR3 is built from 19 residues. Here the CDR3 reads CASSFGVSGGTVSYNEQFF. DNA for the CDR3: TGTGCCAGCAGTTTTGGAGTTAGCGGGGGGACTGTCTCCTACAATGAGCAGTTCTTC.

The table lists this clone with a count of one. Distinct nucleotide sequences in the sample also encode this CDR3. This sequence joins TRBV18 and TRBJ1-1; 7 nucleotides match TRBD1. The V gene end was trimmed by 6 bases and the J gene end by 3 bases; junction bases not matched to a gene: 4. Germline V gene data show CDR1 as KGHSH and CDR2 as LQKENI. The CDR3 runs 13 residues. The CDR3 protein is CASSLTGDTEAFF. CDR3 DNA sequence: TGTGCCAGCTCCCTTACAGGGGACACTGAAGCTTTCTTT. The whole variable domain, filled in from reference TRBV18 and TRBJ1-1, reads NAGVMQNPRHLVRRRGQEARLRCSPMKGHSHVYWYRQLPEEGLKFMVYLQKENIIDESGMPKERFSAEFPKEGPSILRIQQVVRGDSAAYFCASSLTGDTEAFFGQGTRLTVV.

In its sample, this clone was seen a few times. The CDR3 here is CASSQQGSYGYTF. The CDR3 DNA reads TGTGCCAGCTCACAACAGGGGAGCTATGGCTACACCTTC. J is TRBJ1-2 and V is TRBV18; 7 bases match TRBD1. CDR1 and CDR2 from the germline V gene are KGHSH and LQKENI. The CDR3 runs to 13 residues. Trimming at V came to 4 bases and at J to 4 bases, leaving 3 bases not matched to a gene. The entire variable domain, with the rest obtained from reference TRBV18 and TRBJ1-2, is as follows: NAGVMQNPRHLVRRRGQEARLRCSPMKGHSHVYWYRQLPEEGLKFMVYLQKENIIDESGMPKERFSAEFPKEGPSILRIQQVVRGDSAAYFCASSQQGSYGYTFGSGTRLTVV.

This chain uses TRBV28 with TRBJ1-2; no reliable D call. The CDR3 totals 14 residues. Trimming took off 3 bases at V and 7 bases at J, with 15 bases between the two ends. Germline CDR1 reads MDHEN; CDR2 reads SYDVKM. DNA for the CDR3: TGTGCCAGCAGTTTGACTAGGGAGTTGGGTGGCTACACCTTC. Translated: CASSLTRELGGYTF.

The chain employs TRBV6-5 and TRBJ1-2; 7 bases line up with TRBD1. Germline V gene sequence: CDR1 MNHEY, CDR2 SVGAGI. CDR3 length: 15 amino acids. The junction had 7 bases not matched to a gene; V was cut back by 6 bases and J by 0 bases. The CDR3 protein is CASRAGQGANYGYTF. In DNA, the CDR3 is TGTGCCAGCAGGGCAGGGCAGGGGGCTAACTATGGCTACACCTTC.

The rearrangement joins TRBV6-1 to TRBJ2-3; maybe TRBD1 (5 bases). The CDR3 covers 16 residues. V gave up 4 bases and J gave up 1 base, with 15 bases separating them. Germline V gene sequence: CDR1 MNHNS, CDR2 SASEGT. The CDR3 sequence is CASSARTLAGTDTQYF. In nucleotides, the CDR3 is TGTGCCAGCAGTGCGAGGACACTCGCGGGCACAGATACGCAGTATTTT.

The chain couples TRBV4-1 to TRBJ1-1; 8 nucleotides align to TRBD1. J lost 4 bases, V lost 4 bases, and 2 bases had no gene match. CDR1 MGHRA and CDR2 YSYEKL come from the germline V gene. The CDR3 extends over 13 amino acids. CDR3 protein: CASSLDRGTEAFF. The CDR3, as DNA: TGCGCCAGCAGCCTAGACAGGGGCACTGAAGCTTTCTTT.

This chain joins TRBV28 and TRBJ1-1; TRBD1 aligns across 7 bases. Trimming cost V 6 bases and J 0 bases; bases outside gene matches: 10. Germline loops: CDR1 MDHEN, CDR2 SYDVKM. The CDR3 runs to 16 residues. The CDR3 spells CASRLNRGYMNTEAFF. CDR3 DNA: TGTGCCAGCAGGCTAAACAGGGGTTATATGAACACTGAAGCTTTCTTT.

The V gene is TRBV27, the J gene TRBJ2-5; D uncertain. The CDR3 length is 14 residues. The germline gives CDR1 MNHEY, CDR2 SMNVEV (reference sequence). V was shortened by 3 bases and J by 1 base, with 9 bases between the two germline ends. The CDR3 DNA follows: TGTGCCAGCAGTTTTAACTCCCCCCAAGAGACCCAGTACTTC. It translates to CASSFNSPQETQYF.

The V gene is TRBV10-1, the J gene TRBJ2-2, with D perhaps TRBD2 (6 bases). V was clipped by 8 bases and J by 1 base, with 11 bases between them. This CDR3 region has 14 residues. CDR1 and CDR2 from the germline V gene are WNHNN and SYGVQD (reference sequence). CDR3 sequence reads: CASRDSLNTGELFF. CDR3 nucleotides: TGCGCCAGCCGGGACTCCTTGAACACCGGGGAGCTGTTTTTT.

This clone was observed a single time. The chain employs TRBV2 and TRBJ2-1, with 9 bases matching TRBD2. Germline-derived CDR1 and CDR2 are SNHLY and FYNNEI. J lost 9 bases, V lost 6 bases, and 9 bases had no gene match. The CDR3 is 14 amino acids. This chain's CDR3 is CASSRLAVRAEQFF. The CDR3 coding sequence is TGTGCCAGCAGCCGACTAGCGGTTCGGGCTGAGCAGTTCTTC.

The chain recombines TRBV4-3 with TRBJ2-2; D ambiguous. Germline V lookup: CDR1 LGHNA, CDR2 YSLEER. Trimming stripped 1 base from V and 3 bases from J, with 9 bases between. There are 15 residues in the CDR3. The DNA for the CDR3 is TGCGCCAGCAGCCAAGTTGGTAGTTACACCGGGGAGCTGTTTTTT. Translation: CASSQVGSYTGELFF.

In DNA, the CDR3 is TGTGCCAGCAGCCCTGAAGCGTGGGAGACCCAGTACTTC. Residues: CASSPEAWETQYF. The rearrangement joins TRBV7-8 to TRBJ2-5, with no clear D. Germline V gene data show CDR1 as SGHVS and CDR2 as FQNEAQ. V was trimmed by 5 bases and J by 5 bases, leaving 12 bases between them. The CDR3 covers 13 residues.

CDR3 sequence reads: CASSSGTGSYEQYF. The CDR3, as DNA: TGCGCCAGCAGCAGCGGGACAGGGTCGTACGAGCAGTACTTC. The chain joins TRBV5-1 to TRBJ2-7, with TRBD1 matching over 9 bases. From germline, CDR1 is SGHRS and CDR2 YFSETQ. J lost 4 bases, V lost 4 bases, and 6 bases had no gene match. CDR3 length: 14 residues.

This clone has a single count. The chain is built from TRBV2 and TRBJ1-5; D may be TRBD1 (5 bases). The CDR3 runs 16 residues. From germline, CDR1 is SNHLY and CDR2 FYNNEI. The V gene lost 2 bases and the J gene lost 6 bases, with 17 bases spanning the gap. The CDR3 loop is CASSELKGAIRQPQHF. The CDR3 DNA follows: TGTGCCAGCAGTGAATTGAAAGGGGCTATACGTCAGCCCCAGCATTTT.

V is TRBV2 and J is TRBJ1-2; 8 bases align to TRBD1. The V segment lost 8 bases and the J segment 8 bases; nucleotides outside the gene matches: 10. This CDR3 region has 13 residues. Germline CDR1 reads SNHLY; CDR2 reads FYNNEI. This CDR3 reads CASAEDRAFGYTF. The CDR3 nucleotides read TGTGCCAGCGCCGAGGACAGGGCGTTCGGCTACACCTTC.

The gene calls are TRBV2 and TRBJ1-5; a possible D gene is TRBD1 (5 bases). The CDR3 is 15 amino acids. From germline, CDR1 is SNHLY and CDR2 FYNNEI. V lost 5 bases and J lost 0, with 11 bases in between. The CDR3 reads CASSLYGHSNQPQHF. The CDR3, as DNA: TGTGCCAGCAGTCTATATGGACATAGCAATCAGCCCCAGCATTTT.

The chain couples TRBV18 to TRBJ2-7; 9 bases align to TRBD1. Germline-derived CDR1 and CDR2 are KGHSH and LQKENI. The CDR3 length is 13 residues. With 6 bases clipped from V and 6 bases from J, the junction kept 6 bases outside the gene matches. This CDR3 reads CASSQQGAGEQYV. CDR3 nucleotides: TGTGCCAGCTCCCAACAGGGGGCTGGCGAGCAGTACGTC.